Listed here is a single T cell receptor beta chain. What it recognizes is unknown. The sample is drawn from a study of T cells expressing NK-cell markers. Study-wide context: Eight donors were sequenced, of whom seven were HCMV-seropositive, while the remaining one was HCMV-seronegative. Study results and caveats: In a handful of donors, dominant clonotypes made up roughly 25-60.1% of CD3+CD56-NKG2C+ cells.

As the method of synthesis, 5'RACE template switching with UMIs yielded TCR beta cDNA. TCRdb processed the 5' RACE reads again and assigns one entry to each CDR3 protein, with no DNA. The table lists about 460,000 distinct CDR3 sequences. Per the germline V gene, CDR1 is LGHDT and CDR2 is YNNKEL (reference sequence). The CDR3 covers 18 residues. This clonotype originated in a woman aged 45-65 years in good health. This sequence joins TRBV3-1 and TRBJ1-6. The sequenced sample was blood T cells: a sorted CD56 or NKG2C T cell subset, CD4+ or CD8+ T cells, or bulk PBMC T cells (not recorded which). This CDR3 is CASSQGILDNSYNSPLHF.